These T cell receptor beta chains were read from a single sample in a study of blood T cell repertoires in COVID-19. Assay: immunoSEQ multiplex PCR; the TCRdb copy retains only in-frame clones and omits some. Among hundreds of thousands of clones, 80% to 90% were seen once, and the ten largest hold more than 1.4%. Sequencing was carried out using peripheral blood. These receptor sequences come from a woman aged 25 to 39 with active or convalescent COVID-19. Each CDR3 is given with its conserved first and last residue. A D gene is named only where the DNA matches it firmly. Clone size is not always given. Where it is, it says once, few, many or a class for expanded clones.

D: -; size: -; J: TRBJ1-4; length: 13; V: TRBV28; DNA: TGTGCCAGCAGTTCAAGGGCGGGTGAAAAACTGTTTTTT; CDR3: CASSSRAGEKLFF
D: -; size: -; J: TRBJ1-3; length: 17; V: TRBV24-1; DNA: TGTGCCACCAGTGATCCACCGACCGGTGAAGCGGGAAACACCATATATTTT; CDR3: CATSDPPTGEAGNTIYF
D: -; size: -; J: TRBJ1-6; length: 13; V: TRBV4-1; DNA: TGCGCCAGCAGCCAAGTGACAGTTGAACCCCTCCACTTT; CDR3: CASSQVTVEPLHF
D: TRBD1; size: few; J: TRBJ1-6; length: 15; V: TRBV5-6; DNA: TGTGCCAGCAGCTTGCTCAGGGACAGTAATTCACCCCTCCACTTT; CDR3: CASSLLRDSNSPLHF
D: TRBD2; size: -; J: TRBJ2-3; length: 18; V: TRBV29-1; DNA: TGCAGCGTTCTCAGCGGGACTAGCGGGGGACTCAGCACAGATACGCAGTATTTT; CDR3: CSVLSGTSGGLSTDTQYF
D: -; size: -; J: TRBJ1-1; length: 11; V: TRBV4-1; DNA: TGCGCCAGCAGCCAAGATCTCAGGGCTTTCTTT; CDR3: CASSQDLRAFF
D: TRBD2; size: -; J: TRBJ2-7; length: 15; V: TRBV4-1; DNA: TGCGCCAGCAGCGCCAGGACTAGCGGGTACTACGAGCAGTACTTC; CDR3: CASSARTSGYYEQYF
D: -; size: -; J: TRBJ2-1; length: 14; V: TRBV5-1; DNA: TGCGCCAGCAGCTCCTGGACAGAGAACAATGAGCAGTTCTTC; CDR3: CASSSWTENNEQFF
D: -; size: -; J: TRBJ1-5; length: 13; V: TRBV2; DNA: TGTGCCAGCAAGAGGGAAAGCAATCAGCCCCAGCATTTT; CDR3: CASKRESNQPQHF
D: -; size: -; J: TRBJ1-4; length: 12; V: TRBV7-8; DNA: TGTGCCAGCAGCTCCAAACTTGAAAAACTGTTTTTT; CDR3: CASSSKLEKLFF
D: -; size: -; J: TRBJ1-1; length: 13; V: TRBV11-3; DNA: TGTGCCAGCAGCTACTCAGGGAACACTGAAGCTTTCTTT; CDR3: CASSYSGNTEAFF
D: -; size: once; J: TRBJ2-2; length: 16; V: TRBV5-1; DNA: TGCGCCAGCAGCTTGGACAGTCAGGCGAACACCGGGGAGCTGTTTTTT; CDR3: CASSLDSQANTGELFF
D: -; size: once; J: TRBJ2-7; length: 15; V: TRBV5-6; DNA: TGTGCCAGCAGCTTGGCCGGGGAGACAGGCTACGAGCAGTACTTC; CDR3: CASSLAGETGYEQYF
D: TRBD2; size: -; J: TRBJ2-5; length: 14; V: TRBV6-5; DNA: TGTGCCAGCGGAGCGGGGGGCCCACAAGAGACCCAGTACTTC; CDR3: CASGAGGPQETQYF
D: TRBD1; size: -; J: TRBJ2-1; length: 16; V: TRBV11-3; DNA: TGTGCCAGCAGCTTATTTGGACAGGGAGGACGCAATGAGCAGTTCTTC; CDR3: CASSLFGQGGRNEQFF
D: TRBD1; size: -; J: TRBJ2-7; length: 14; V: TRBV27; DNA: TGTGCCAGCAGGCCGGGACAGGGGGTACACGAGCAGTACTTC; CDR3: CASRPGQGVHEQYF
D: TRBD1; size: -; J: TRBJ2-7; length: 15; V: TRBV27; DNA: TGTGCCAGCAGTCACACAGGGGGGTTTGACTACGAGCAGTACTTC; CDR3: CASSHTGGFDYEQYF
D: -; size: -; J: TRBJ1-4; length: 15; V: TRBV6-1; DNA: TGTGCCAGCAGTGAAAGGAACCCCAGGGATGTAAAACTGTTTTTT; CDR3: CASSERNPRDVKLFF
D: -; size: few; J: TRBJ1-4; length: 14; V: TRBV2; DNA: TGTGCCAGCAGTGATCGACAGGTGACTGAAAAACTGTTTTTT; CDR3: CASSDRQVTEKLFF
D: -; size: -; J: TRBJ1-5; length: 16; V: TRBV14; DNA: TGTGCCAGCAGCCCCCTCGGACAGTATAGCAATCAGCCCCAGCATTTT; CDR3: CASSPLGQYSNQPQHF
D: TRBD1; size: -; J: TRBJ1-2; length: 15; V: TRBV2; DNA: TGTGCCAGCAGTGTCAGGGACAGCCTTAACTATGGCTACACCTTC; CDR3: CASSVRDSLNYGYTF
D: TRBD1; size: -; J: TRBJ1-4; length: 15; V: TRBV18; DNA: TGTGCCAGCTCGATAAGACAGGGGACGGCTGAAAAACTGTTTTTT; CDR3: CASSIRQGTAEKLFF
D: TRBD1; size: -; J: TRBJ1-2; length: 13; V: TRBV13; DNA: TGTGCCAGCAGAAGACAGGGGAGCTATGGCTACACCTTC; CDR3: CASRRQGSYGYTF
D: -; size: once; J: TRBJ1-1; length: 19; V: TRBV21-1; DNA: TGTGCCAGCAGCGCCGACCCCAAGGACAGGGGGCGTGGGAACACTGAAGCTTTCTTT; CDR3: CASSADPKDRGRGNTEAFF
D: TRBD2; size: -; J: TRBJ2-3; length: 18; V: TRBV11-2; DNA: TGTGCCAGCAGCTTAGATCCCGGGCTGACTAGCGGGGGAGATACGCAGTATTTT; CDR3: CASSLDPGLTSGGDTQYF
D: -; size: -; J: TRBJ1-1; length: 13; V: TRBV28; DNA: TGTGCCAGCAGTTTTTACAGGGAAACTGAAGCTTTCTTT; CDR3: CASSFYRETEAFF
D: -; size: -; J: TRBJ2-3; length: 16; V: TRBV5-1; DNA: TGCGCCAGCAGCAAGACCACCTCGGGAAGCACAGATACGCAGTATTTT; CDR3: CASSKTTSGSTDTQYF
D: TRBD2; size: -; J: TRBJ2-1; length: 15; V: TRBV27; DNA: TGTGCCAGCAGTTACTTAGCGGGATCCTACAATGAGCAGTTCTTC; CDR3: CASSYLAGSYNEQFF
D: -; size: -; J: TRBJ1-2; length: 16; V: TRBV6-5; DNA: TGTGCCAGCAGTTATATTAACGGGGGTCGGGGAAACGGCTACACCTTC; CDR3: CASSYINGGRGNGYTF
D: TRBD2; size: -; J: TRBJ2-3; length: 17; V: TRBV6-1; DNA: TGTGCCAGCAGTGAACTCTTAGCGGGGGGCAGCACAGATACGCAGTATTTT; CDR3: CASSELLAGGSTDTQYF
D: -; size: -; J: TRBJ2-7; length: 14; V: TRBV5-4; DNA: TGTGCCAGCAGCGACGGGAGTTTAACCTACGAGCAGTACTTC; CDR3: CASSDGSLTYEQYF
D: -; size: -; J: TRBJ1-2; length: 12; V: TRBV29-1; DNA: TGCAGCGTTGGAGGAGAGGACTATGGCTACACCTTC; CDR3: CSVGGEDYGYTF
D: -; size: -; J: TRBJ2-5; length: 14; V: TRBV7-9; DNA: TGTGCCAGCAGCTTAGGTCAGGGGTTTGAGACCCAGTACTTC; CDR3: CASSLGQGFETQYF
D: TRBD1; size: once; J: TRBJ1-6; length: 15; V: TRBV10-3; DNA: TGTGCCATCAATCAAGGGGGCATAAATAATTCACCCCTCCACTTT; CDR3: CAINQGGINNSPLHF
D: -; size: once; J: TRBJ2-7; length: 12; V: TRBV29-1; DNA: TGCAGCGTTGAAGATGGAGGGAAGGGGCAGTACTTC; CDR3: CSVEDGGKGQYF
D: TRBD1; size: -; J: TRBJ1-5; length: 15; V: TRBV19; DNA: TGTGCCAGTAGAAAGATGACAGGGGAGGTACAGCCCCAGCATTTT; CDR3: CASRKMTGEVQPQHF
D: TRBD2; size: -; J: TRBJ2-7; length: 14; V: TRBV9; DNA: TGTGCCAGCAGCGTAGACCGGGACTACTACGAGCAGTACTTC; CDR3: CASSVDRDYYEQYF
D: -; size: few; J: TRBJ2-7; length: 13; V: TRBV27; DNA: TGTGCCAGCAGGCCACTCGACTCCTACGAGCAGTACTTC; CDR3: CASRPLDSYEQYF
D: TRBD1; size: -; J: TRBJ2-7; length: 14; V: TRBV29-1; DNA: TGCAGCGTTTCTGGACAGGTTACGCCCTACGAGCAGTACTTC; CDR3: CSVSGQVTPYEQYF
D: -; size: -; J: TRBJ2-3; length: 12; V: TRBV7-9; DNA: TGTGCCAGCAGCCCCGGGTTAGATACGCAGTATTTT; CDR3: CASSPGLDTQYF
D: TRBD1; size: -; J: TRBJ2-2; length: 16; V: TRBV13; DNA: TGTGCCAGCAGCCCCGACAGGGGGCTAAGTACCGGGGAGCTGTTTTTT; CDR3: CASSPDRGLSTGELFF
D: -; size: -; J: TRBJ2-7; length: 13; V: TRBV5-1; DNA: TGCGCCAGCAGCTTGGTGGGCTACTACGAGCAGTACTTC; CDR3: CASSLVGYYEQYF
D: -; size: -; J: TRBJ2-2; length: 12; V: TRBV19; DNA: TGTGCCAGTAGTATCGGTATCGGGGAGCTGTTTTTT; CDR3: CASSIGIGELFF
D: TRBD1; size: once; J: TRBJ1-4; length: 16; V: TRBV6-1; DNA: TGTGCCAGCAGTGTTACAGGGGGCATAACTAATGAAAAACTGTTTTTT; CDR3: CASSVTGGITNEKLFF
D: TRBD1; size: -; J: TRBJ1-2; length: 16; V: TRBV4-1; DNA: TGCGCCAGCAGCCTCGATAATCCGGGACAGTTTTATGGCTACACCTTC; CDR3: CASSLDNPGQFYGYTF
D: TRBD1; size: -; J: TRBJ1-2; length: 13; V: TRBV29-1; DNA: TGCAGCGTTGTACAGGGGCAGTTCTATGGCTACACCTTC; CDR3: CSVVQGQFYGYTF
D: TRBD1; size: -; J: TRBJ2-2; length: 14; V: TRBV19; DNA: TGTGCCAGTACCACGGACAGGGGGCCCGGGGAGCTGTTTTTT; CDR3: CASTTDRGPGELFF
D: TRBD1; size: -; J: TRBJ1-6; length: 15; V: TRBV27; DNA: TGTGCCAGCAGTGGGACGGGACAGGGTCCATTCACCCTGCGGTTT; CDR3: CASSGTGQGPFTLRF
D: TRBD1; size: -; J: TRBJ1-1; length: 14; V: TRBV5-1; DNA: TGCGCCAGCAGCTTGGGGACAGGGTTTACTGAAGCTTTCTTT; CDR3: CASSLGTGFTEAFF
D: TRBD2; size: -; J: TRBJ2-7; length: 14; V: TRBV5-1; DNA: TGCGCCAGCAGCCGGACTAGCGGGGCTGGCGAGCAGTACTTC; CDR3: CASSRTSGAGEQYF
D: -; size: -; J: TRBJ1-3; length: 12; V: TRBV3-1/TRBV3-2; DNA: TGTGCCAGCAGCCAAACAGGAAACACCATATATTTT; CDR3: CASSQTGNTIYF
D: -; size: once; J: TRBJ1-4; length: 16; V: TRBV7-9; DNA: TGTGCCAGCAGCCATCACCGGGACACATCTAATGAAAAACTGTTTTTT; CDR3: CASSHHRDTSNEKLFF
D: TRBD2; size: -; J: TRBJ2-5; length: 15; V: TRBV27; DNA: TGTGCCAGCAGTTCGGCAGCGGGGAACCAAGAGACCCAGTACTTC; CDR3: CASSSAAGNQETQYF
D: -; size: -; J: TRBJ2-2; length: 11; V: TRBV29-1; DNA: TGCAGCGTAACAGGGACCGGGGAGCTGTTTTTT; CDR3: CSVTGTGELFF
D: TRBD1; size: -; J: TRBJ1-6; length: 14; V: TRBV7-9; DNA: TGTGCCAGCAGCTCGACAGGGGCTAATTCACCCCTCCACTTT; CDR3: CASSSTGANSPLHF
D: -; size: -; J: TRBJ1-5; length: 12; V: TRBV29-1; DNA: TGCAGCGTTGAAGCAGGGTTTCAGCCCCAGCATTTT; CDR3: CSVEAGFQPQHF
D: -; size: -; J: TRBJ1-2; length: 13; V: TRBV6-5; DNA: TGTGCCAGCAGTTACGGACTCCCCGGATTAAACACCTTC; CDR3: CASSYGLPGLNTF
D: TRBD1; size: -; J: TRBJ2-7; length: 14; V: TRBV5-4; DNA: TGTGCCAGCAGCTTGTCGGACAGGCCTGGGGAGCAGTACTTC; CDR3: CASSLSDRPGEQYF
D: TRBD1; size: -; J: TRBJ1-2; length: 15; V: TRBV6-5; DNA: TGTGCCAGCAGGAGGACAGGGGAATTAAACTATGGCTACACCTTC; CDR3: CASRRTGELNYGYTF